A selection of T cell receptor beta chains follows, all from one sample in a study of OX40 agonist ivuxolimab in advanced cancers. Clones were sequenced by immunoSEQ multiplex PCR, and TCRdb holds only the in-frame ones, with some missing. This sample yields 91,000 or so clones, of which approximately 94% are seen a single time; about 0.19% belongs to the top ten. Sequencing used CD4+ or CD8+ T cells sorted from blood, obtained in a trial of the OX40 agonist ivuxolimab. Every receptor here comes from an adult with an advanced solid tumor such as melanoma, head and neck, liver or kidney cancer. Both conserved end residues are part of each CDR3. Fields, in order: J gene, D gene, V gene, clone size, CDR3 DNA, CDR3 protein. D genes are given only for firm matches. Size is omitted from some rows. Given values are once, few, many or a class for expanded clones.

TRBJ1-1 | NA | TRBV15 | NA | TGTGCCACCAGCAGAGGGCTGTTCCCCCGGGCGGCGAACACTGAAGCTTTCTTT | CATSRGLFPRAANTEAFF
TRBJ1-2 | NA | TRBV2 | NA | TGTGCCAGCAGACCAGCCCAGGGGAGCTACACCTTC | CASRPAQGSYTF
TRBJ2-1 | NA | TRBV28 | NA | TGTGCCAGCAGCCCCCCCAGGACTGGGCTGGGGGGCAATGAGCAGTTCTTC | CASSPPRTGLGGNEQFF
TRBJ2-1 | NA | TRBV28 | NA | TGTGCCAGCAGCTCTAGGTGGAGAATGAGAAATGAGCAGTTCTTC | CASSSRWRMRNEQFF
TRBJ1-2 | TRBD1 | TRBV10-3 | NA | TGTGCCATCAGTGAGCCGGGACAGAGGGGCTACACCTTC | CAISEPGQRGYTF
TRBJ2-7 | NA | TRBV9 | once | TGTGCCAGCAGCGTATTTGTGGACTCCTACGAGCAGTACTTC | CASSVFVDSYEQYF
TRBJ1-5 | NA | TRBV28 | NA | TGTGCCAGCAACTTGGCAGGGGCCGGCAATCAGCCCCAGCATTTT | CASNLAGAGNQPQHF
TRBJ1-1 | NA | TRBV6-1 | NA | TGTGCCAGCAGTGAGGGGGCCACCAACACTGAAGCTTTCTTT | CASSEGATNTEAFF
TRBJ2-6 | NA | TRBV6-5 | NA | TGTGCCAGCAGTTCATACATCTCTGGGGCCAACGTCCTGACTTTC | CASSSYISGANVLTF
TRBJ1-5 | NA | TRBV9 | NA | TGTGCCAGCAGCGTAACAACAGGCGTACCCCAGCATTTT | CASSVTTGVPQHF
TRBJ1-1 | NA | TRBV11-2 | NA | TGTGCCAGCAGCCTTTCGACAGTGAACACTGAAGCTTTCTTT | CASSLSTVNTEAFF
TRBJ1-5 | NA | TRBV28 | NA | TGTGCCAGCAGTTCGTTTCAGCCCCAGCATTTT | CASSSFQPQHF
TRBJ2-7 | TRBD1 | TRBV6-5 | NA | TGTGCCAGCAGTTACTCGGGGACAGGGTCCTACGAGCAGTACTTC | CASSYSGTGSYEQYF
TRBJ1-6 | TRBD1 | TRBV6-5 | NA | TGTGCCAGCAGTTACGGGGACAGGGGTAATTCACCCCTCCACTTT | CASSYGDRGNSPLHF
TRBJ2-7 | TRBD1 | TRBV5-1 | NA | TGCGCCAGCAGCCCGGCGGACAGGGGGTACGAGCAGTACTTC | CASSPADRGYEQYF
TRBJ2-3 | TRBD2 | TRBV4-3 | NA | TGCGCCAGCAGCCAGGGTGGACTAGCGGTACATACCACAGATACGCAGTATTTT | CASSQGGLAVHTTDTQYF
TRBJ2-7 | NA | TRBV11-3 | NA | TGTGCCAGCAGCCAAAGGAGGGACGAGCAGTACTTC | CASSQRRDEQYF
TRBJ1-2 | NA | TRBV11-2 | NA | TGTGCCAGCAGCTTAGCCCTCTGGGGTAACTATGGCTACACCTTC | CASSLALWGNYGYTF
TRBJ2-5 | TRBD2 | TRBV19 | NA | TGTGCCAGTAGTATGCGTGGACTAGAAGGAGAGACCCAGTACTTC | CASSMRGLEGETQYF
TRBJ1-1 | NA | TRBV5-6 | NA | TGTGCCAGCAGCCTAAGGGCGGGAGTTAGGAACACTGAAGCTTTCTTT | CASSLRAGVRNTEAFF
TRBJ2-3 | TRBD1 | TRBV13 | NA | TGTGCCAGCAGCTTCTACAGGGGCCCCTTCCAAGATACGCAGTATTTT | CASSFYRGPFQDTQYF
TRBJ1-2 | NA | TRBV6-5 | NA | TGTGCCAGCAGTTACTCGAACGGAGAAAACTATGGCTACACCTTC | CASSYSNGENYGYTF
TRBJ1-1 | NA | TRBV5-6 | NA | TGTGCCAGCAGCTCTCCAGGGACGAACACTGAAGCTTTCTTT | CASSSPGTNTEAFF
TRBJ1-1 | NA | TRBV7-9 | NA | TGTGCCAGCAGCTTAGTCTTCCCGAACACTGAAGCTTTCTTT | CASSLVFPNTEAFF
TRBJ2-2 | NA | TRBV19 | NA | TGTGCCAGTAGCCCTCGGGGCGGCCCCACCGGGGAGCTGTTTTTT | CASSPRGGPTGELFF
TRBJ2-5 | NA | TRBV7-9 | NA | TGTGCCAGCAGCTTACACGACTACCAGACCCAGTACTTC | CASSLHDYQTQYF
TRBJ2-1 | TRBD2 | TRBV7-8 | NA | TGTGCCAGCAGCTTATGGCTAGCGGGAATTGAGCAGTTCTTC | CASSLWLAGIEQFF
TRBJ2-1 | TRBD2 | TRBV7-3 | once | TGTGCCAGCAGCTCGGGACTAGCGTACAATGAGCAGTTCTTC | CASSSGLAYNEQFF
TRBJ1-5 | NA | TRBV4-2 | once | TGTGCCAGCAGCCCTGCTGACAGCCTCAATCAGCCCCAGCATTTT | CASSPADSLNQPQHF
TRBJ1-6 | NA | TRBV25-1 | few | TGTGCCAGCAGTGAATATGGACGGCCCAGGGCCCTCCACTTT | CASSEYGRPRALHF
TRBJ2-5 | NA | TRBV5-6 | NA | TGTGCCAGCAGCGCCCGATCGGCGACCCAGTACTTC | CASSARSATQYF
TRBJ2-5 | TRBD1 | TRBV9 | NA | TGTGCCAGCAGCGTTGAAGGGGGCTGGGAGACCCAGTACTTC | CASSVEGGWETQYF
TRBJ1-2 | NA | TRBV7-6 | few | TGTGCCAGCAGCCCTGTGGTGGATGGCTACACCTTC | CASSPVVDGYTF
TRBJ1-1 | NA | TRBV7-2 | NA | TGTGCCAGCAGCGACATGTCCAATCGGGCCGTGGGGTTT | CASSDMSNRAVGF
TRBJ2-2 | NA | TRBV7-6 | NA | TGTGCCAGCAGCTCCCCCACAGGGTTAACCGGGGAGCTGTTTTTT | CASSSPTGLTGELFF
TRBJ2-4 | NA | TRBV6-1 | NA | TGTGCCAGCAGTGAAGGCGGCAGCTTAAACATTCAGTACTTC | CASSEGGSLNIQYF
TRBJ1-1 | NA | TRBV18 | NA | TGTGCCAGCTCACGCGGGCAGAACACTGAAGCTTTCTTT | CASSRGQNTEAFF
TRBJ2-1 | TRBD2 | TRBV5-1 | NA | TGCGCCAGCAGCTTGGCGAGCGGGAGTCTCTACAATGAGCAGTTCTTC | CASSLASGSLYNEQFF
TRBJ2-2 | TRBD2 | TRBV6-5 | NA | TGTGCCAGCAGACCTAGCGGGACGAACACCGGGGAGCTGTTTTTT | CASRPSGTNTGELFF
TRBJ1-2 | NA | TRBV11-2 | few | TGTGCCAGCAGCTTAAGGGGGGTAGGTGGCTACACCTTC | CASSLRGVGGYTF
TRBJ1-2 | NA | TRBV4-3 | once | TGCGCCAGCAGCCAAGGGCCGGGAAATAACTATGGCTACACCTTC | CASSQGPGNNYGYTF
TRBJ2-2 | TRBD2 | TRBV12-5 | NA | TGTGCTAGTGGTTTGTACGCTAGCGGGGGAAACACCGGGGAGCTGTTTTTT | CASGLYASGGNTGELFF
TRBJ2-5 | NA | TRBV7-2 | once | TGTGCCAGCAGCTTAAGACGGCTCGAGACCCAGTACTTC | CASSLRRLETQYF
TRBJ1-1 | NA | TRBV6-5 | NA | TGTGCCAGCAGTTACTCTTTCTCAGGGAACACTGAAGCTTTCTTT | CASSYSFSGNTEAFF
TRBJ1-4 | NA | TRBV6-5 | NA | TGTGCCAGCAGGTTCACGTACTCAACTAATGAAAAACTGTTTTTT | CASRFTYSTNEKLFF
TRBJ2-7 | TRBD2 | TRBV19 | few | TGTGCCAGTAGTATTGAGGTAGCGGGGGCCGGCTACGAGCAGTACTTC | CASSIEVAGAGYEQYF